This entry lists 31 T cell receptor beta chains sequenced from one sample in a study of identical twins (TCRdb year 2016). Library preparation used 5' RACE. The instrument given in TCRdb is Illumina HiSeq 2000. Using fastp trimming at Q25 and MiXCR clonotype assembly, TCRdb reanalyzed the public sequencing data and kept in-frame beta chains. Here each entry gathers all rows of one CDR3 protein and keeps the most common genes and DNA. The table for this sample lists about 450,000 distinct CDR3 sequences; around 20% of them were counted only once. Roughly 12% of the sample is held by the ten biggest clonotypes. The material sequenced was naive T cells sorted from blood. Interpreted using the paper, the cell subset or site label stands for: cells isolated with a human naive T-cell isolation kit. All receptors come from a man over 45 in good health.

This clonotype was seen ten or more times. The chain employs TRBV4-3 and TRBJ1-4, with TRBD1 matching over 7 bases. CDR1 and CDR2 from the germline V gene are LGHNA and YSLEER. The CDR3 spans 15 residues. With 0 bases clipped from V and 8 bases from J, the junction kept 6 bases outside the gene matches. CDR3 bases: TGCGCCAGCAGCCAAGATGCAGGGGGGCAGGAAAAACTGTTTTTT. This codes for CASSQDAGGQEKLFF.

This clonotype has a handful of counts. The chain is built from TRBV20-1 and TRBJ1-6; the D gene is possibly TRBD1 (5 bases). The CDR3 extends over 13 amino acids. The germline V gene has CDR1 DFQATT and CDR2 SNEGSKA (reference sequence). V was pared by 5 bases and J by 6 bases, with 11 bases between. CDR3 coding DNA: TGCAGTGCTGCCGGGGCCCGTAATTCACCCCTCCACTTT. It yields the protein CSAAGARNSPLHF.

V and J are TRBV5-4 and TRBJ1-5; unclear D gene. This CDR3 has 15 amino acids. V lost 3 bases to trimming and J lost 2 bases, with 12 bases between them. The V gene's germline CDR1 is SGHNT and CDR2 YYREEE (reference sequence). CDR3 protein: CASSYDPGGNQPQHF. The CDR3 coding sequence is TGTGCCAGCAGCTACGACCCCGGAGGCAATCAGCCCCAGCATTTT.

This clonotype was counted only a few times. This chain's CDR3 is CASSRGQTTEQYF. CDR3 nucleotide sequence: TGCGCCAGCAGCCGGGGACAGACGACAGAGCAGTACTTC. The V gene is TRBV4-3, the J gene TRBJ2-7, with 7 bases matching TRBD1. Germline-derived CDR1 and CDR2 are LGHNA and YSLEER. Unmatched junction bases numbered 7, after V lost 4 bases and J lost 7 bases. This CDR3 region has 13 residues.

This clonotype was detected ten times or more. This chain links TRBV5-1 with TRBJ2-3, with a possible D match to TRBD2 (6 bases). The CDR3 length is 15 residues. Germline CDR1 reads SGHRS; CDR2 reads YFSETQ. The ends were cut back, 2 bases at V and 2 bases at J, with 12 bases in the middle. CDR3 DNA sequence: TGCGCCAGCAGCTTAGAACGGGGGAACACAGATACGCAGTATTTT. Translation gives CASSLERGNTDTQYF.

The chain carries TRBV12-3 or TRBV12-4 and TRBJ1-5; the D is unclear. The germline V and J ends were trimmed by 1 base and 1 base, with 11 bases remaining between them. This CDR3 contains 16 residues. The CDR3 DNA reads as TGTGCCAGCAGTTTAGGCGGTCCGATGAGCAATCAGCCCCAGCATTTT. Translated: CASSLGGPMSNQPQHF.

The V and J genes are TRBV10-3 and TRBJ2-1; D may be TRBD1 or TRBD2 (6 bases each). Germline V CDR1 and CDR2: ENHRY, SYGVKD. Trimming took 6 bases from V and 0 from J, leaving 12 bases between them. The CDR3 extends over 15 amino acids. This CDR3 reads CAIRKGGGSYNEQFF. The CDR3 DNA reads as TGTGCCATCAGGAAAGGGGGAGGCTCCTACAATGAGCAGTTCTTC.

This clonotype was detected many times. The V gene is TRBV29-1, the J gene TRBJ2-7; D not resolved. In germline, CDR1 is SQVTM, CDR2 ANQGSEA. The CDR3 is 13 residues long. Trimming took off 6 bases at V and 0 bases at J, with 12 bases between the two ends. The CDR3 nucleotides read TGCAGCGTGAGAAAGAGACTCTCCTACGAGCAGTACTTC. It specifies CSVRKRLSYEQYF.

The chain is built from TRBV25-1 and TRBJ2-5; D call uncertain. From germline, CDR1 is MGHDK and CDR2 SYGVNS. Trimming shortened V by 3 bases and J by 2 bases, and 13 bases separated the two germline ends. This CDR3 region has 15 residues. The CDR3 DNA sequence: TGTGCCAGCAGTGATCCCCAGGCCCTTCAAGAGACCCAGTACTTC. This codes for CASSDPQALQETQYF.

This clonotype showed up just a few times. The chain links TRBV27 to TRBJ1-1, with TRBD1 matching over 7 bases. V lost 0 bases to trimming and J lost 6 bases; unmatched junction nucleotides: 10. CDR3 size: 16 residues. Germline loops: CDR1 MNHEY, CDR2 SMNVEV (reference sequence). For the CDR3, the DNA is TGTGCCAGCAGTTTATCCGGGACAGTGCCGATCGCTGAAGCTTTCTTT. Its protein product is CASSLSGTVPIAEAFF.

This clonotype has more than one count but fewer than ten. The gene calls are TRBV5-1 and TRBJ1-4; D perhaps matches TRBD1 (6 bases). This CDR3 region has 15 residues. The V and J ends lost 4 bases and 5 bases respectively, with 15 bases between them. Germline V lookup: CDR1 SGHRS, CDR2 YFSETQ. As DNA, the CDR3 is TGCGCCAGCAGCCTGACAGGACGGGAAAATGAAAAACTGTTTTTT. Its translation: CASSLTGRENEKLFF.

A note on this clonotype: A much larger clone lies one base from this, so it may be a read error. This sequence joins TRBV7-8 and TRBJ2-7; D gene unclear. Germline V gene sequence: CDR1 SGHVS, CDR2 FQNEAQ. The V end lost 0 bases, the J end lost 0 bases, and 6 bases lay between the germline ends. The CDR3 runs 14 residues. The CDR3 nucleotides read TGTGCCAGCAGCTTAGCGGCCATCTCCTACGAGCAGTACTTC. Its translation is CASSLAAISYEQYF.

In its sample, this clonotype was seen a few times. The DNA for the CDR3 is TGTGCCAGCAGCCAAGGGGGTAGCGGGGGACAAGAGACCCAGTACTTC. Translation gives CASSQGGSGGQETQYF. The chain is built from TRBV4-2 and TRBJ2-5; 9 bases align to TRBD2. CDR3 length: 16 residues. The ends lost 1 base at V and 2 bases at J; junction bases unmatched: 5. Germline V gene data show CDR1 as LGHNA and CDR2 as YNFKEQ.

This clonotype was picked up a small number of times. The rearrangement joins TRBV28 to TRBJ2-1; TRBD2 might be the D (5 bases). CDR3 length equals 14 residues. Germline V gene data show CDR1 as MDHEN and CDR2 as SYDVKM. V was trimmed by 2 bases and J by 10 bases, leaving 15 bases between them. CDR3 sequence reads: CASSLNPVIAEQFF. The CDR3 DNA reads TGTGCCAGCAGTTTAAATCCTGTGATAGCGGAGCAGTTCTTC.

This clonotype was recorded many times. V gene TRBV5-1 combines with J gene TRBJ2-1; 11 nucleotides match TRBD2. CDR1 SGHRS and CDR2 YFSETQ come from the germline V gene. CDR3 size: 16 residues. The J segment lost 8 bases and the V segment lost 4 bases, leaving 11 bases of the junction unmatched. The CDR3 is CASSPGSGRATHEQFF. CDR3 DNA sequence: TGCGCCAGCAGCCCAGGTAGCGGGAGGGCCACCCATGAGCAGTTCTTC. Complete variable domain (other parts from reference TRBV5-1 and TRBJ2-1): KAGVTQTPRYLIKTRGQQVTLSCSPISGHRSVSWYQQTPGQGLQFLFEYFSETQRNKGNFPGRFSGRQFSNSRSEMNVSTLELGDSALYLCASSPGSGRATHEQFFGPGTRLTVL.

This clonotype appeared many times. The chain employs TRBV4-3 and TRBJ2-1, with D possibly being TRBD2 (5 bases). The ends were cut back, 6 bases at V and 0 bases at J, with 9 bases in the middle. This CDR3 has 14 amino acids. Germline CDR1 is LGHNA and CDR2 is YSLEER. CDR3 nucleotides: TGCGCCAGCAGTCGGGGTGGCTCCTACAATGAGCAGTTCTTC. Amino acids: CASSRGGSYNEQFF.

In this sample, this clonotype turned up many times. The genes are TRBV6-1 and TRBJ1-3; D is perhaps TRBD1 (5 bases). V lost 5 bases and J lost 0, with 11 bases in between. The CDR3 is 15 residues long. Germline V gene data show CDR1 as MNHNS and CDR2 as SASEGT. CDR3 in amino acids: CASSPPGGSGNTIYF. CDR3 coding DNA: TGTGCCAGCAGTCCGCCGGGGGGCTCTGGAAACACCATATATTTT.

This clonotype was observed many times. The J gene is TRBJ1-6, the V gene TRBV4-3, with a possible D match to TRBD1 (6 bases). The CDR3 sequence is 15 residues long. Between the trimmed V and J ends, which lost 0 bases and 8 bases, there was a span of 11 bases. Looked up from germline, CDR1 is LGHNA and CDR2 is YSLEER. Here the CDR3 reads CASSQDTGRDSPLHF. The CDR3, as DNA: TGCGCCAGCAGCCAAGATACAGGGAGGGATTCACCCCTCCACTTT.

This clonotype has a count of ten or more. The chain uses TRBV6-2 or TRBV6-3 and TRBJ2-7, with TRBD1 matching over 8 bases. Trimming took 7 bases from V and 0 from J; bases not matched to a gene: 2. The CDR3 is 13 residues long. Germline V CDR1 and CDR2: MNHEY, SVGEGT. The CDR3 nucleotides read TGTGCCAGCATCGACAGGGGCTCCTACGAGCAGTACTTC. It encodes CASIDRGSYEQYF.

The V call is TRBV24-1, the J call TRBJ2-2; D perhaps matches TRBD1 (5 bases). The CDR3 is 17 residues long. The germline CDR1 and CDR2 sequences are KGHDR and SFDVKD. The V and J ends lost 5 bases and 0 bases respectively, with 15 bases between them. The CDR3: CATSVWGPVANTGELFF. CDR3 coding DNA: TGTGCCACCAGTGTGTGGGGCCCCGTGGCGAACACCGGGGAGCTGTTTTTT.

Comments on this clonotype: A much larger clone sits a single nucleotide away, making a read error possible. The chain is built from TRBV7-9 and TRBJ2-1; 7 nucleotides agree with TRBD2. Germline assignment: CDR1 SEHNR and CDR2 FQNEAQ (reference sequence). CDR3 length equals 16 residues. The CDR3 bases are TGTGCCAACAGCTTAGCGGGTCTGAGCTCCTACAATGAGCAGTTCTTC. Translating it yields CANSLAGLSSYNEQFF.

V and J are TRBV7-2 and TRBJ2-3, with D perhaps matching TRBD1 (5 bases). The ends were cut back, 2 bases at V and 2 bases at J, with 11 bases in the middle. CDR3 length: 15 amino acids. Germline CDR1 reads SGHTA; CDR2 reads FQGNSA. In DNA, the CDR3 is TGTGCCAGCAGCTTATCAGGGCCATCCACAGATACGCAGTATTTT. Translated: CASSLSGPSTDTQYF.

This clonotype was counted at least ten times. In DNA, the CDR3 is TGCAGCGTTTTCAGGGGGCAAACTGAAGCTTTCTTT. It specifies CSVFRGQTEAFF. The chain couples TRBV29-1 to TRBJ1-1; 8 nucleotides match TRBD1. CDR1 is SQVTM and CDR2 is ANQGSEA in the germline V gene. Unmatched junction bases numbered 4, after V lost 5 bases and J lost 5 bases. This CDR3 spans 12 amino acids.

V and J are TRBV29-1 and TRBJ2-3; D perhaps matches TRBD1 (5 bases). Germline CDR1 and CDR2: SQVTM and ANQGSEA. With 5 bases removed from V and 0 bases from J, the gap between germline ends came to 12 bases. The CDR3 has 14 residues. The CDR3 nucleotides read TGCAGCGTTTTAGCAGGGATTAGCACAGATACGCAGTATTTT. Its translation is CSVLAGISTDTQYF.

This clonotype has at least ten counts. V gene TRBV5-1 combines with J gene TRBJ2-1; weak D call: TRBD1 (5 bases). CDR1 is SGHRS and CDR2 is YFSETQ in the germline V gene. V gave up 5 bases and J gave up 8 bases, with 17 bases separating them. This CDR3 has 14 residues. The CDR3 here is CASSPWGLGDEQFF. For the CDR3, the DNA is TGCGCCAGCAGTCCGTGGGGCCTAGGGGATGAGCAGTTCTTC.

This clonotype appeared many times. The chain is built from TRBV15 and TRBJ2-2; no clear D. V was trimmed by 2 bases and J by 5 bases, leaving 15 bases between them. The V gene's germline CDR1 is LNHNV and CDR2 YYDKDF (reference sequence). The CDR3 has 16 residues. The DNA for the CDR3 is TGTGCCACCAGCAGACCCTGGGGTGTTTGGACCGGGGAGCTGTTTTTT. It translates to CATSRPWGVWTGELFF.

The CDR3 DNA is TGTGCCAGCAGCTTAACCTTAGCGGGGGGGCCCTCCTACGAGCAGTACTTC. Translating it yields CASSLTLAGGPSYEQYF. V is TRBV7-2 and J is TRBJ2-7; 11 bases line up with TRBD2. The CDR3 spans 17 residues. CDR1 is SGHTA and CDR2 is FQGNSA in the germline V gene. V was pared by 2 bases and J by 0 bases, with 6 bases of the junction left unmatched.

Ten or more counts support this clonotype. The genes are TRBV27 and TRBJ2-7; the D gene could be TRBD1 or TRBD2 (5 bases each). V was cut by 3 bases and J by 3 bases, with 18 bases left in between. Germline V gene data show CDR1 as MNHEY and CDR2 as SMNVEV (reference sequence). The CDR3 runs to 16 residues. CDR3 protein: CASSFSIGDRIYEQYF. CDR3 in DNA: TGTGCCAGCAGTTTCTCCATCGGGGACCGTATCTACGAGCAGTACTTC.

A single count supports this clonotype. The CDR3 region is CAINPGTGVNTEAFF. CDR3 in DNA: TGTGCCATCAACCCCGGGACAGGGGTGAACACTGAAGCTTTCTTT. The chain combines TRBV7-9 with TRBJ1-1, with 10 bases that match TRBD1. CDR1 is SEHNR, CDR2 FQNEAQ, per germline (reference sequence). The CDR3 is 15 residues long. V was pared by 10 bases and J by 0 bases, with 8 bases of the junction left unmatched.

This clonotype was picked up a small number of times. Because the CDR3's place on the DNA is in doubt, the DNA is left out and the CDR3 is given as listed by TCRdb. The chain recombines TRBV29-1 with TRBJ1-2; TRBD1, the D gene given by the table, was not confirmed from the DNA. Counting both end residues, the CDR3 totals 13 amino acids. The V gene's germline CDR1 is SQVTM and CDR2 ANQGSEA. CDR3 loop: CSVVGTGTGSVAF.

This clonotype was seen a handful of times. Possible read error: a much larger clone is one base away. The chain employs TRBV5-6 and TRBJ2-7; D remains ambiguous. CDR1 and CDR2 (germline): SGHDT, YYEEEE. Trimming removed 2 bases at V and 3 bases at J, with 6 bases between. The CDR3 consists of 12 residues. This chain's CDR3 is CASSFYNYEQYF. The DNA for the CDR3 is TGTGCCAGCAGCTTCTATAACTACGAGCAGTACTTC.